The rows below give T cell receptor beta chains drawn from one sample of a study of control samples from healthy donors and cancer patients. Data came from immunoSEQ multiplex PCR; TCRdb stores just in-frame clones and leaves some out. The profile shows 70,000 to 95,000 clones, roughly 93% of them singletons. Sequences were obtained from PBMCs. The receptors were sampled from a woman between 35 and 50 years old with lung cancer. Each CDR3 is given with its conserved first and last residue. The order of the fields is clone size, J gene, V gene, D gene, CDR3 DNA, CDR3 protein. A D gene is named only where the DNA matches it firmly. Clone size appears in some rows only: once, few, many, or a class for an expanded clone.

>once|TRBJ1-5|TRBV2|.
TGTGCCAGCAGTGAAGGGTTGAGGGCCTCGAATAGCAATCAGCCCCAGCATTTT
CASSEGLRASNSNQPQHF
>once|TRBJ2-5|TRBV19|.
TGTGCCAGTAAAAGTGGGGGCCTTGGGCGAGAGACCCAGTACTTC
CASKSGGLGRETQYF
>.|TRBJ2-5|TRBV19|.
TGTGCCAGTAGTATAACAGCTAAGGCGGAGACCCAGTACTTC
CASSITAKAETQYF
>.|TRBJ1-4|TRBV28|TRBD1
TGTGCCAGCAGTCCCGGGACAGGTGCCTACTCAACTAATGAAAAACTGTTTTTT
CASSPGTGAYSTNEKLFF
>.|TRBJ1-1|TRBV6-5|.
TGTGCCAGCAGACAGGGTAGGTGGGCTGAAGCTTTCTTT
CASRQGRWAEAFF
>.|TRBJ2-3|TRBV27|.
TGTGCCAGCAGTTTTTTCGTGGCGGGCACAGATACGCAGTATTTT
CASSFFVAGTDTQYF
>.|TRBJ2-7|TRBV30|.
TGTGCCTGGAATGGGAGACTTACTTCTCGGACAGCCAGCTCCTACGAGCAGTACTTC
CAWNGRLTSRTASSYEQYF
>.|TRBJ2-2|TRBV18|.
TGTGCCAGCTCACCGAGGGTCGTCCAAGCGAACACCGGGGAGCTGTTTTTT
CASSPRVVQANTGELFF
>.|TRBJ1-1|TRBV7-9|TRBD1
TGTGCCAGCAGAAACAATCCAGGGGGTGGGAACACTGAAGCTTTCTTT
CASRNNPGGGNTEAFF
>.|TRBJ1-6|TRBV19|.
TGTGCCAGTAGTATACGGACGGTCAATTCACCCCTCCACTTT
CASSIRTVNSPLHF
>.|TRBJ1-2|TRBV5-1|TRBD1
TGCGCCAGCAGCTGGACAGGGCTGGAGTACGGCTACACCTTC
CASSWTGLEYGYTF
>.|TRBJ1-2|TRBV5-1|.
TGCGCCAGCAGCTTGGTAGCAGGGGTCGATGGCTACACCTTC
CASSLVAGVDGYTF
>.|TRBJ2-1|TRBV19|.
TGTGCCAGTAGTATCTTAAGGGGTTCGAGCTCCTACAATGAGCAGTTCTTC
CASSILRGSSSYNEQFF
>.|TRBJ1-1|TRBV7-9|.
TGTGCCAGCAGCTTTGGGGACCGGGCTAACACTGAAGCTTTCTTT
CASSFGDRANTEAFF
>.|TRBJ1-2|TRBV3-1/TRBV3-2|.
TGTGCCGGCAGCTCCCCAGGGGAAAGGGACACCTTC
CAGSSPGERDTF
>once|TRBJ1-2|TRBV7-2|.
TGTGCCAGCAGCTGGACGGACTATGGCTACACCTTC
CASSWTDYGYTF
>once|TRBJ1-5|TRBV28|.
TGTGCCAGCAGTTTATCCACCTCAGGGGGCAATCAGCCCCAGCATTTT
CASSLSTSGGNQPQHF
>.|TRBJ1-1|TRBV6-2/TRBV6-3|.
TGTGCCAGCACCCCCGGGGCAGACACGGGCACTGAAGCTTTCTTT
CASTPGADTGTEAFF
>.|TRBJ2-1|TRBV5-5|TRBD2
TGTGCCAGCAGCTTGGAGGCGGGGGGGCACAATGAGCAGTTCTTC
CASSLEAGGHNEQFF
>.|TRBJ1-1|TRBV7-6|.
TGTGCCAGCAGCTTGGTGGGAAACACTGAAGCTTTCTTT
CASSLVGNTEAFF
>.|TRBJ2-1|TRBV6-2/TRBV6-3|.
TGTGCCAGCAGCTCGGGGGACAATGAGCAGTTCTTC
CASSSGDNEQFF
>.|TRBJ1-3|TRBV7-9|.
TGTGCCAGCAGCCTCACTGTCATCTCTGGAAACACCATATATTTT
CASSLTVISGNTIYF
>once|TRBJ1-1|TRBV5-6|.
TGTGCCAGCAGCTTGGATTTGTCACTTGAAGCTTTCTTT
CASSLDLSLEAFF
>.|TRBJ1-1|TRBV7-9|.
TGTGCCAGCAGCTTACCGGGGGGCAGCCAGAACACTGAAGCTTTCTTT
CASSLPGGSQNTEAFF
>.|TRBJ2-1|TRBV18|TRBD2
TGTGCCAGCTCGCTGGGAGCGGGGGAGAGGGAGCAGTTCTTC
CASSLGAGEREQFF
>.|TRBJ2-1|TRBV5-1|.
TGCGCCAGCAGCTGGAGCAGGCCCGGTGAGCAGTTCTTC
CASSWSRPGEQFF
>.|TRBJ1-4|TRBV6-2/TRBV6-3|TRBD1
TGTGCCAGCAGTATACAGGGGGCTAAGAAAAAACTGTTTTTT
CASSIQGAKKKLFF
>.|TRBJ1-1|TRBV12-3/TRBV12-4|.
TGTGCCAGCAACACAGAGGGATACACTGAAGCTTTCTTT
CASNTEGYTEAFF
>.|TRBJ1-4|TRBV11-2|.
TGTGCCAGCAGTTTGAACCTATTTGGTAATGAAAAACTGTTTTTT
CASSLNLFGNEKLFF
>.|TRBJ2-3|TRBV7-9|TRBD2
TGTGCCAGCAGCCCATTGACTAGCGGGGGGCCCGGGGGTACGCAGTATTTT
CASSPLTSGGPGGTQYF
>.|TRBJ2-2|TRBV2|.
TGTGCCAGCAGCCCCGGGGAACAGAGGGAGCTGTTTTTT
CASSPGEQRELFF
>.|TRBJ1-5|TRBV5-1|TRBD1
TGCGCCAGCAGCGCCGGGACAGGGGGCCAATTCGAGCCCCAGCATTTT
CASSAGTGGQFEPQHF
>.|TRBJ2-2|TRBV5-6|TRBD1
TGTGCCAGCAGCTTGACGGACAGGGATATCGGGGAGCTGTTTTTT
CASSLTDRDIGELFF
>.|TRBJ1-2|TRBV10-3|.
TGTGCCATCAGTGAGTCCGGGGTTCAAAGGGTCGGCTACACCTTC
CAISESGVQRVGYTF
>.|TRBJ1-5|TRBV19|TRBD1
TGTGCCAGTAGTATTCAGACAGGGCCCTTCAATCAGCCCCAGCATTTT
CASSIQTGPFNQPQHF
>.|TRBJ2-3|TRBV9|TRBD2
TGTGCCAGCAGCGTGGGACTAGCGGGACTGACAGATACGCAGTATTTT
CASSVGLAGLTDTQYF
>.|TRBJ2-7|TRBV27|.
TGTGCCAGCAGTTTAGATGGTGCAGAGCAGTACTTC
CASSLDGAEQYF
>.|TRBJ2-3|TRBV24-1|.
TGTGCCACCAGTCCAGGGACCTCTAACACAGATACGCAGTATTTT
CATSPGTSNTDTQYF
>.|TRBJ1-3|TRBV6-6|TRBD1
TGTGCCAGCAGTTACTCGGGACAGACAAACACCATATATTTT
CASSYSGQTNTIYF
>.|TRBJ1-4|TRBV18|.
TGTGCCAGCTCACCAACCAGGGACCATAAGACTAATGAAAAACTGTTTTTT
CASSPTRDHKTNEKLFF
>.|TRBJ2-2|TRBV7-2|.
TGTGCCAGCAGCTTAGCGAGTTACTCGGCCGGGGAGCTGTTTTTT
CASSLASYSAGELFF
>.|TRBJ2-5|TRBV27|TRBD2
TGTGCCAGCAGTTTATGGGGGGGTGGTGAGACCCAGTACTTC
CASSLWGGGETQYF
>.|TRBJ1-2|TRBV11-3|.
TGTGCCAGCAGCTCCAGACCCGGCAGGGACCTTAACTATGGCTACACCTTC
CASSSRPGRDLNYGYTF
>.|TRBJ1-1|TRBV7-2|.
TGTGCCAGCAGCTTAGTCCGGGAAAACACTGAAGCTTTCTTT
CASSLVRENTEAFF
>.|TRBJ1-2|TRBV27|.
TGTGCCAGCAGTACCGCAGGGGACTATGGCTACACCTTC
CASSTAGDYGYTF
>once|TRBJ1-2|TRBV7-2|.
TGTGCCAGCAGATTAGAAGGGGGAGGCTACACCTTC
CASRLEGGGYTF
>.|TRBJ1-2|TRBV12-3/TRBV12-4|.
TGTGCCAGCAGTTCCAAGGGGTATGGCTACACCTTC
CASSSKGYGYTF
>.|TRBJ2-7|TRBV5-1|TRBD2
TGCGCCAGCAGCTTGGTAGGCCCTAGCGGATCTTACGAGCAGTACTTC
CASSLVGPSGSYEQYF
>.|TRBJ1-3|TRBV7-9|.
TGTGCCCATCAGCGGGGTGACAGACCTGGAAACACCATATATTTT
CAHQRGDRPGNTIYF
>.|TRBJ1-6|TRBV6-1|.
TGTGCCAGCAGTGAAGCTCCTTCCCTCTCCTATAATTCACCCCTCCACTTT
CASSEAPSLSYNSPLHF
>.|TRBJ1-2|TRBV3-1/TRBV3-2|.
TGTGCCAGCAGCCAAGCACCGGGGCGGACAGTCTATGGCTACACCTTC
CASSQAPGRTVYGYTF